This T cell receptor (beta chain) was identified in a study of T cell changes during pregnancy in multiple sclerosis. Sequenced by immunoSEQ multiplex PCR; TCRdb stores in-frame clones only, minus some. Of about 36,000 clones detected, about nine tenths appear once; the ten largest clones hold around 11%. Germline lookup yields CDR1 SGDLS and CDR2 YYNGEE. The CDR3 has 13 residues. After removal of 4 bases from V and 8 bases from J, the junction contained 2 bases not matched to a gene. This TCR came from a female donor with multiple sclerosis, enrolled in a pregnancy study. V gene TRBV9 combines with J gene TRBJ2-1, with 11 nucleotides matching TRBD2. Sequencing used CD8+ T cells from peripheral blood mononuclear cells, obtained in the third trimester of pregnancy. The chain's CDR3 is CASSLGLADEQFF. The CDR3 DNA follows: TGTGCCAGCAGCTTGGGACTAGCGGATGAGCAGTTCTTC.